The rows below give T cell receptor beta chains drawn from one sample of a study of cytomegalovirus exposure and HLA in healthy donors. The repertoire was sequenced with immunoSEQ multiplex PCR; TCRdb's copy has only in-frame clones and lacks some. The profile shows a few hundred thousand clones, over 75% of them singletons. Sequencing was carried out using PBMCs. These receptors were obtained from a man in his late teens or twenties in good health and CMV-seronegative. Both conserved end residues are part of each CDR3. The D gene is left open where the match is weak. Clone size is stated in some rows and not others, as once, few, many or a class when expanded.

TRBJ2-2 | - | TRBV5-4 | - | 16 | CASSSSDRRNTGELFF | TGTGCCAGCAGCTCGTCGGACAGAAGAAACACCGGGGAGCTGTTTTTT
TRBJ1-5 | - | TRBV28 | - | 15 | CASSTGILMNQPQHF | TGTGCCAGCAGCACAGGGATTTTAATGAATCAGCCCCAGCATTTT
TRBJ2-7 | once | TRBV4-3 | - | 17 | CASSHRPGRGYSYEQYF | TGCGCCAGCAGCCATCGCCCCGGCAGGGGCTACTCCTACGAGCAGTACTTC
TRBJ2-1 | - | TRBV19 | TRBD2 | 18 | CASSIWEGQPSSYNEQFF | TGTGCCAGTAGTATTTGGGAGGGGCAGCCTAGCTCCTACAATGAGCAGTTCTTC
TRBJ2-1 | - | TRBV7-3 | TRBD2 | 15 | CASSLTSGDYNEQFF | TGTGCCAGCAGCTTAACTAGCGGGGATTACAATGAGCAGTTCTTC
TRBJ2-3 | - | TRBV10-3 | TRBD2 | 15 | CAISRTSGSTDTQYF | TGTGCCATCAGTAGGACTAGCGGAAGCACAGATACGCAGTATTTT
TRBJ1-4 | - | TRBV11-3 | - | 14 | CASSFSKPGEKLFF | TGTGCCAGCAGCTTCTCAAAGCCAGGGGAAAAACTGTTTTTT
TRBJ1-3 | - | TRBV30 | - | 14 | CAWSPGVTGNTIYF | TGTGCCTGGAGTCCAGGGGTAACTGGAAACACCATATATTTT
TRBJ2-7 | - | TRBV2 | - | 13 | CASSQGSSYEQYF | TGTGCCAGCAGTCAAGGCAGCTCCTACGAGCAGTACTTC
TRBJ2-2 | - | TRBV9 | - | 15 | CASSVVSGNTGELFF | TGTGCCAGCAGCGTAGTATCCGGGAACACCGGGGAGCTGTTTTTT
TRBJ2-7 | - | TRBV6-5 | TRBD1 | 14 | CASSNRGPGYEQYF | TGTGCCAGCAGTAACAGGGGTCCGGGCTACGAGCAGTACTTC
TRBJ1-2 | - | TRBV18 | - | 14 | CASSPNLQGSGYTF | TGTGCCAGCTCACCCAACTTACAGGGATCCGGCTACACCTTC
TRBJ2-5 | - | TRBV30 | TRBD1 | 16 | CAWSAGQGGLRETQYF | TGTGCCTGGAGTGCCGGACAGGGTGGACTTCGGGAGACCCAGTACTTC
TRBJ2-3 | - | TRBV27 | TRBD2 | 15 | CASSFEREKEDTQYF | TGTGCCAGCAGTTTCGAGCGGGAGAAGGAAGATACGCAGTATTTT
TRBJ2-5 | once | TRBV6-7 | - | 12 | CASSAGKETQYF | TGTGCCAGCAGTGCGGGAAAAGAGACCCAGTACTTC
TRBJ2-4 | - | TRBV14 | - | 17 | CASSQRYGQGDKNIQYF | TGTGCCAGCAGCCAACGTTATGGGCAGGGTGACAAAAACATTCAGTACTTC
TRBJ1-1 | - | TRBV28 | - | 16 | CASSPEWEVGNTEAFF | TGTGCCAGCAGTCCTGAGTGGGAGGTGGGGAACACTGAAGCTTTCTTT
TRBJ1-6 | - | TRBV27 | - | 13 | CASSFRGNSPLHF | TGTGCCAGCAGTTTTCGAGGAAATTCACCCCTCCACTTT
TRBJ1-5 | - | TRBV28 | - | 14 | CASSFVTEHQPQHF | TGTGCCAGCAGTTTCGTGACGGAGCATCAGCCCCAGCATTTT
TRBJ2-3 | - | TRBV5-1 | TRBD2 | 17 | CASSPGLAGGSTDTQYF | TGCGCCAGCAGCCCTGGACTAGCGGGAGGCAGCACAGATACGCAGTATTTT
TRBJ1-1 | - | TRBV9 | - | 15 | CASSVGELMNTEAFF | TGTGCCAGCAGCGTAGGGGAGCTCATGAACACTGAAGCTTTCTTT
TRBJ1-5 | - | TRBV7-2 | - | 12 | CASSGGNQPQHF | TGTGCCAGCAGCGGAGGCAATCAGCCCCAGCATTTT
TRBJ2-2 | - | TRBV11-3 | - | 13 | CASTGTNTGELFF | TGTGCCAGCACCGGGACTAACACCGGGGAGCTGTTTTTT
TRBJ2-3 | - | TRBV14 | TRBD1 | 15 | CASRRTGGLADTQYF | TGTGCCAGCAGGCGGACAGGGGGTTTGGCAGATACGCAGTATTTT
TRBJ1-1 | - | TRBV7-8 | - | 12 | CASSPRDRSYIF | TGTGCCAGCAGCCCTAGAGACAGGAGCTATATCTTT
TRBJ2-7 | - | TRBV27 | TRBD1 | 14 | CASSLKGGVYEQYF | TGTGCCAGCAGTCTAAAAGGGGGCGTCTACGAGCAGTACTTC
TRBJ1-1 | - | TRBV7-6 | - | 13 | CASSSTENTEAFF | TGTGCCAGCAGCTCGACAGAGAACACTGAAGCTTTCTTT
TRBJ2-2 | - | TRBV4-3 | - | 14 | CASSQDRNTGELFF | TGCGCCAGCAGCCAAGACAGGAACACCGGGGAGCTGTTTTTT
TRBJ2-1 | - | TRBV5-1 | TRBD2 | 15 | CASSLSGSDYNEQFF | TGCGCCAGCAGCTTGAGCGGGAGCGATTACAATGAGCAGTTCTTC
TRBJ2-1 | few | TRBV9 | TRBD2 | 14 | CASSVGGGNNEQFF | TGTGCCAGCAGCGTAGGCGGGGGTAACAATGAGCAGTTCTTC
TRBJ1-2 | - | TRBV30 | - | 14 | CAWSIAGANYGYTF | TGTGCCTGGAGTATTGCAGGGGCCAACTATGGCTACACCTTC
TRBJ1-1 | - | TRBV5-1 | TRBD1 | 15 | CASSVITGGNTEAFF | TGCGCCAGCAGCGTTATAACAGGGGGCAACACTGAAGCTTTCTTT
TRBJ1-1 | - | TRBV29-1 | - | 13 | CSVEDSVNTEAFF | TGCAGCGTTGAAGATAGTGTGAACACTGAAGCTTTCTTT
TRBJ2-1 | - | TRBV7-9 | TRBD1 | 16 | CASRKSGQGSYNEQFF | TGTGCCAGCAGAAAAAGCGGACAGGGGTCCTACAATGAGCAGTTCTTC
TRBJ2-7 | - | TRBV5-1 | TRBD1 | 15 | CASSWGQGGNYEQYF | TGCGCCAGCAGCTGGGGACAGGGAGGTAACTACGAGCAGTACTTC
TRBJ2-2 | - | TRBV7-2 | - | 15 | CASSFYAGNTGELFF | TGTGCCAGCAGCTTCTACGCGGGGAACACCGGGGAGCTGTTTTTT
TRBJ1-2 | - | TRBV30 | - | 15 | CAWVNSGSTPAGYTF | TGTGCCTGGGTAAACTCCGGGTCCACCCCCGCTGGCTACACCTTC
TRBJ1-5 | - | TRBV12-5 | - | 15 | CASGPGDQGHQPQHF | TGTGCTAGTGGCCCTGGGGACCAGGGGCATCAGCCCCAGCATTTT
TRBJ1-1 | once | TRBV29-1 | TRBD1 | 16 | CSVVGRDRAGGTEAFF | TGCAGCGTCGTTGGCCGGGACAGGGCCGGAGGCACTGAAGCTTTCTTT
TRBJ2-7 | - | TRBV5-1 | TRBD1 | 15 | CASSETGVSSYEQYF | TGCGCCAGCAGCGAAACAGGGGTTAGCTCCTACGAGCAGTACTTC
TRBJ2-7 | - | TRBV10-3 | - | 14 | CAISPDGENYEQYF | TGTGCCATCAGCCCCGACGGGGAAAACTACGAGCAGTACTTC
TRBJ2-5 | few | TRBV7-2 | TRBD2 | 14 | CASSFSSGGETQYF | TGTGCCAGCAGCTTTTCTAGCGGGGGAGAGACCCAGTACTTC
TRBJ2-1 | once | TRBV5-4 | - | 16 | CASSLGGQQSYNEQFF | TGTGCCAGCAGCTTGGGAGGACAGCAGTCCTACAATGAGCAGTTCTTC
TRBJ2-1 | - | TRBV30 | - | 11 | CAWTLSNEQFF | TGTGCCTGGACTCTTAGCAATGAGCAGTTCTTC
TRBJ2-2 | - | TRBV11-3 | - | 15 | CASSFRAGTTGELFF | TGTGCCAGCAGTTTCCGCGCGGGGACCACCGGGGAGCTGTTTTTT
TRBJ2-5 | - | TRBV21-1 | - | 17 | CASSKVGPQGGRETQYF | TGTGCCAGCAGCAAAGTGGGCCCACAGGGGGGGCGTGAGACCCAGTACTTC
TRBJ2-4 | - | TRBV5-6 | TRBD1 | 12 | CASSLQGDIQYF | TGTGCCAGCAGCTTGCAGGGGGACATTCAGTACTTC
TRBJ1-2 | - | TRBV2 | TRBD1 | 15 | CASSETGTGGYGYTF | TGTGCCAGCAGTGAAACCGGGACAGGGGGTTATGGCTACACCTTC
TRBJ2-5 | - | TRBV27 | - | 15 | CASSLQGGYLTAQYF | TGTGCCAGCAGTTTACAGGGGGGTTATCTCACGGCCCAGTACTTC
TRBJ2-3 | - | TRBV28 | TRBD2 | 15 | CASRSAAGSTDTQYF | TGTGCCAGCAGATCCGCAGCGGGGAGCACAGATACGCAGTATTTT
TRBJ1-5 | - | TRBV30 | TRBD1 | 15 | CAWSDGQGSHQPQHF | TGTGCCTGGAGCGACGGACAGGGGAGTCATCAGCCCCAGCATTTT
TRBJ2-5 | - | TRBV10-3 | - | 15 | CAISDSEESTETQYF | TGTGCCATCAGTGACTCCGAGGAGAGTACCGAGACCCAGTACTTC